The rows below give T cell receptor beta chains drawn from one sample of a study of shared clonotypes between healthy human individuals. Sequencing was performed with immunoSEQ multiplex PCR; in TCRdb, only in-frame clones are kept and a portion is missing. This table holds 1.6 million or so clones, roughly 95% found once. The sequencing input was naive CD4+ T cells sorted from blood. The receptor source for this set is a man in his thirties or forties in good health. The CDR3 runs from the conserved cysteine through the conserved F or W. The order of the fields is J gene, V gene, CDR3 protein.

j_call: TRBJ1-2
v_call: TRBV6-1
cdr3_aa: CASSEYGVYGYTF

j_call: TRBJ2-5
v_call: TRBV18
cdr3_aa: CASSPRQGAGETQYF

j_call: TRBJ2-1
v_call: TRBV18
cdr3_aa: CASSPPSSNEQFF

j_call: TRBJ2-1
v_call: TRBV7-2
cdr3_aa: CASSLAGGNEQFF

j_call: TRBJ2-1
v_call: TRBV5-6
cdr3_aa: CASSLDLGISYNEQFF

j_call: TRBJ1-1
v_call: TRBV5-6
cdr3_aa: CASSLGGQGTEAFF

j_call: TRBJ1-5
v_call: TRBV11-2
cdr3_aa: CASSQTGGNQPQHF

j_call: TRBJ2-7
v_call: TRBV5-6
cdr3_aa: CASSRRRVSYEQYF

j_call: TRBJ1-2
v_call: TRBV5-6
cdr3_aa: CASSLRGQAYGYTF

j_call: TRBJ2-1
v_call: TRBV19
cdr3_aa: CASTPTEGWRGVRGEQFF

j_call: TRBJ2-3
v_call: TRBV5-1
cdr3_aa: CASSQRDRVTDTQYF

j_call: TRBJ2-1
v_call: TRBV29-1
cdr3_aa: CTSRSSYNEQFF

j_call: TRBJ1-1
v_call: TRBV21-1
cdr3_aa: CASTPGQVIGVNTEAFF

j_call: TRBJ2-2
v_call: TRBV7-2
cdr3_aa: CASSRRTGDTGELFF

j_call: TRBJ1-5
v_call: TRBV5-5
cdr3_aa: CASSLKTGVGGNQPQHF

j_call: TRBJ1-4
v_call: TRBV4-3
cdr3_aa: CASSQEGLELFF

j_call: TRBJ2-7
v_call: TRBV6-1
cdr3_aa: CASSSGTLFYEQYF

j_call: TRBJ2-7
v_call: TRBV5-1
cdr3_aa: CASSPSTGQISYEQYF

j_call: TRBJ2-5
v_call: TRBV12-5
cdr3_aa: CASAFGETQYF

j_call: TRBJ2-7
v_call: TRBV11-3
cdr3_aa: CASSPSGIFYEQYF

j_call: TRBJ2-2
v_call: TRBV11-2
cdr3_aa: CASSPNRRGRDTGELFF

j_call: TRBJ2-1
v_call: TRBV18
cdr3_aa: CASSPGRGPSSYNEQFF

j_call: TRBJ2-5
v_call: TRBV5-1
cdr3_aa: CASSPGPQETQYF

j_call: TRBJ2-7
v_call: TRBV5-1
cdr3_aa: CASSLGSSGYEQYF

j_call: TRBJ2-5
v_call: TRBV18
cdr3_aa: CASSPQVAETQYF

j_call: TRBJ2-7
v_call: TRBV5-4
cdr3_aa: CASSSGTGSYEQYF

j_call: TRBJ1-1
v_call: TRBV19
cdr3_aa: CATRRNTEAFF

j_call: TRBJ2-7
v_call: TRBV10-3
cdr3_aa: CAISESTRRTNEEQYF

j_call: TRBJ2-7
v_call: TRBV29-1
cdr3_aa: CSVEVVQGHEQYF

j_call: TRBJ2-6
v_call: TRBV27
cdr3_aa: CASRGQSRSGANVLTF

j_call: TRBJ2-1
v_call: TRBV28
cdr3_aa: CASSSGLAGVGNEQFF

j_call: TRBJ2-7
v_call: TRBV19
cdr3_aa: CASSHGRASGRTYEQYF

j_call: TRBJ1-2
v_call: TRBV7-9
cdr3_aa: CASSRKEGGNYGYTF

j_call: TRBJ2-7
v_call: TRBV14
cdr3_aa: CASSQGLAGTYEQYF

j_call: TRBJ1-1
v_call: TRBV7-8
cdr3_aa: CASSLVLGFAEAFF

j_call: TRBJ2-1
v_call: TRBV11-3
cdr3_aa: CASSLDPEGYEQFF

j_call: TRBJ1-2
v_call: TRBV27
cdr3_aa: CASSSLKKPGQRYGYTF

j_call: TRBJ2-7
v_call: TRBV7-2
cdr3_aa: CASGSSGSYEQYF

j_call: TRBJ2-2
v_call: TRBV10-1
cdr3_aa: CASSETRASGGELFF

j_call: TRBJ2-1
v_call: TRBV2
cdr3_aa: CASSESRTYNEQFF

j_call: TRBJ1-2
v_call: TRBV28
cdr3_aa: CASSLGQSYGYTF

j_call: TRBJ2-7
v_call: TRBV29-1
cdr3_aa: CSVEYRGHEQYF

j_call: TRBJ1-2
v_call: TRBV5-1
cdr3_aa: CASSPSTGNYGYTF

j_call: TRBJ2-7
v_call: TRBV9
cdr3_aa: CASSVTSGTYEQYF

j_call: TRBJ2-5
v_call: TRBV6-1
cdr3_aa: CASNGDRVRWETQYF

j_call: TRBJ2-6
v_call: TRBV5-1
cdr3_aa: CASSLGNSGANVLTF

j_call: TRBJ1-5
v_call: TRBV7-2
cdr3_aa: CASSFPGQHQPQHF

j_call: TRBJ1-1
v_call: TRBV15
cdr3_aa: CATSTLGQPNTEAFF